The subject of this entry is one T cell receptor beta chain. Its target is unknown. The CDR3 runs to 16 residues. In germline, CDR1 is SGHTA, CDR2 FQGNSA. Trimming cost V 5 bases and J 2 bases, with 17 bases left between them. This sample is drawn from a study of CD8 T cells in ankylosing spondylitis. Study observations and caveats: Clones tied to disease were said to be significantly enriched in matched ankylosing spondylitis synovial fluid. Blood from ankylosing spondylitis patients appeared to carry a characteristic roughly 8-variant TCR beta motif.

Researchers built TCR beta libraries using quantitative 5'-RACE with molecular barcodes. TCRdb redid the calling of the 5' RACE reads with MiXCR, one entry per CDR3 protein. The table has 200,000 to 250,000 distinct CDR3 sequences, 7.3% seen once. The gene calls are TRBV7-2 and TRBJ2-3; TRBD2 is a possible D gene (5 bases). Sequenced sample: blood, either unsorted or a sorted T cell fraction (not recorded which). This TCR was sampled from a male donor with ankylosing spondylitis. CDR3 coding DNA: TGTGCCAGCAGCGACCGGACTTTTGTGGACACAGATACGCAGTATTTT. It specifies CASSDRTFVDTDTQYF. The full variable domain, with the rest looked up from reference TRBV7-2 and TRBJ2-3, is GAGVSQSPSNKVTEKGKDVELRCDPISGHTALYWYRQSLGQGLEFLIYFQGNSAPDKSGLPSDRFSAERTGGSVSTLTIQRTQQEDSAVYLCASSDRTFVDTDTQYFGPGTRLTVL.